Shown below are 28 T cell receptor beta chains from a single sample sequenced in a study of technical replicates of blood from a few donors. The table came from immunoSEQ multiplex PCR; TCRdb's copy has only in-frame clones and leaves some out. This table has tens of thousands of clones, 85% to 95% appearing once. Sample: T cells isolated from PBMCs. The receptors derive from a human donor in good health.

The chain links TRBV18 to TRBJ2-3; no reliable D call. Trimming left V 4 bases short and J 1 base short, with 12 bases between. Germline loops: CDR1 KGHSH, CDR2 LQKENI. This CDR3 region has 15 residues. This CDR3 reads CASSRSKAGTDTQYF. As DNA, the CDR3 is TGTGCCAGCTCACGTTCGAAGGCGGGCACAGATACGCAGTATTTT.

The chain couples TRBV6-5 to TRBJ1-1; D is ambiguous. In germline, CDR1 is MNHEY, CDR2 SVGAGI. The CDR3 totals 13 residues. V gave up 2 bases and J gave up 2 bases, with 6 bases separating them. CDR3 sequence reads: CASSYNTNTEAFF. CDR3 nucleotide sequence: TGTGCCAGCAGTTACAACACCAACACTGAAGCTTTCTTT.

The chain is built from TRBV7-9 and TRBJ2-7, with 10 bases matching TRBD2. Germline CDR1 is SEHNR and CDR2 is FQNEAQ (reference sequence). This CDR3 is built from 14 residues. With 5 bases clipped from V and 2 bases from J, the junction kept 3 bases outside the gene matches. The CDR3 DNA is TGTGCCAGCAGCCGGACTAGCGGAACCTACGAGCAGTACTTC. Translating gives CASSRTSGTYEQYF.

The CDR3 DNA reads TGTGCCAGCAGCCCCGGCGGGGCTGGCAATGAGCAGTTCTTC. Protein sequence: CASSPGGAGNEQFF. The chain employs TRBV7-6 and TRBJ2-1; tentative D call: TRBD2 (6 bases). CDR3 size: 14 residues. Germline V gene lookup returns CDR1 SGHVS and CDR2 FNYEAQ. The V end was cut by 5 bases, the J end by 6 bases, with 14 bases between.

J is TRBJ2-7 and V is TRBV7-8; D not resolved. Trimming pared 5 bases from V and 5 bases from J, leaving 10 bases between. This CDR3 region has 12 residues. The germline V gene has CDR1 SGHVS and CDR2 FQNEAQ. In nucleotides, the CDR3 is TGTGCCAGCAGCCTAATGATCCACGAGCAGTACTTC. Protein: CASSLMIHEQYF.

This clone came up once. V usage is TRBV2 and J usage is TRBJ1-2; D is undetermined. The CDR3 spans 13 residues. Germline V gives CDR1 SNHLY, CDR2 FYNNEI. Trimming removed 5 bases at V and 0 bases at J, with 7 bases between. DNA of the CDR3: TGTGCCAGCAGTAGGAGCCCTAACTATGGCTACACCTTC. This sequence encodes CASSRSPNYGYTF.

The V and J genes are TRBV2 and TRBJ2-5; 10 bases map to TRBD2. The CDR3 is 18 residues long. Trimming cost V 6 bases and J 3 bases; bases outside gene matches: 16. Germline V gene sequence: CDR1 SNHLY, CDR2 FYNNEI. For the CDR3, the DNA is TGTGCCAGCAGCGAAACCGTCTCTGGACTAGCGGCTAAAGAGACCCAGTACTTC. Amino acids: CASSETVSGLAAKETQYF.

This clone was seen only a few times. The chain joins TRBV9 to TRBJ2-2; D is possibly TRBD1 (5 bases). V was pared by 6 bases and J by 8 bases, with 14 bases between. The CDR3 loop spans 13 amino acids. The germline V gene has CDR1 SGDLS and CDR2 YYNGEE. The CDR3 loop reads CASTAGLVGELFF. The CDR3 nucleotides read TGTGCCAGCACAGCAGGGCTCGTTGGGGAGCTGTTTTTT.

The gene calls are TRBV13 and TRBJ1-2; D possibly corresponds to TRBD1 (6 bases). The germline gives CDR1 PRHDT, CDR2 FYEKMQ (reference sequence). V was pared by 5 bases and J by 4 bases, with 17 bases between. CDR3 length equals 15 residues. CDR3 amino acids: CASSLKSDRTYGYTF. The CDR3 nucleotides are TGTGCCAGCAGCCTAAAATCCGACAGGACCTATGGCTACACCTTC.

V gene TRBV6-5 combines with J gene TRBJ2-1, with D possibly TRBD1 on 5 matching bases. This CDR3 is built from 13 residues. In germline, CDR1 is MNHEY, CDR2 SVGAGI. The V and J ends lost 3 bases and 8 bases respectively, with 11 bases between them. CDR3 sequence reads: CASSYGQGYEQFF. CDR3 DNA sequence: TGTGCCAGCAGTTATGGACAAGGCTATGAGCAGTTCTTC.

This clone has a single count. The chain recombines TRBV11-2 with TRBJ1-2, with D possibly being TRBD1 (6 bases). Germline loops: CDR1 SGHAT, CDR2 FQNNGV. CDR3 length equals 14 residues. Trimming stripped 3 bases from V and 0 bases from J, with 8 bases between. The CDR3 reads CASSFGDTNYGYTF. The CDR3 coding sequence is TGTGCCAGCAGCTTCGGGGACACTAACTATGGCTACACCTTC.

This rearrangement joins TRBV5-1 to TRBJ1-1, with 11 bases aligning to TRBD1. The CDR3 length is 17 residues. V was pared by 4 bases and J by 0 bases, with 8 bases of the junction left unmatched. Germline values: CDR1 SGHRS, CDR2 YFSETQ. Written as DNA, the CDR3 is TGCGCCAGCAGCCCCGGGACAGGGGGGTTTATGAACACTGAAGCTTTCTTT. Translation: CASSPGTGGFMNTEAFF.

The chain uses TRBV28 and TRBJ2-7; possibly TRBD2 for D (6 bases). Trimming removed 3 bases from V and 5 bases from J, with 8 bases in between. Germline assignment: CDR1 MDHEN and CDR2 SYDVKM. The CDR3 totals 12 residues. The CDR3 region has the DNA TGTGCCAGCAGTTTGGCGGGGAACGAGCAGTACTTC. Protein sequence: CASSLAGNEQYF.

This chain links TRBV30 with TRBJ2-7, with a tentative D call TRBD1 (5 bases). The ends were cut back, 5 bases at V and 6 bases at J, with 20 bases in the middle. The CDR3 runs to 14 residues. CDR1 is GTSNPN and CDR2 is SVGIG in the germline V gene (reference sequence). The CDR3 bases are TGTGCCTGGGATACTCAGGGCAGTCATAGCGAGCAGTACTTC. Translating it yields CAWDTQGSHSEQYF. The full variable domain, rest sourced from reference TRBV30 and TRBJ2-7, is SQTIHQWPATLVQPVGSPLSLECTVEGTSNPNLYWYRQAAGRGLQLLFYSVGIGQISSEVPQNLSASRPQDRQFILSSKKLLLSDSGFYLCAWDTQGSHSEQYFGPGTRLTVT.

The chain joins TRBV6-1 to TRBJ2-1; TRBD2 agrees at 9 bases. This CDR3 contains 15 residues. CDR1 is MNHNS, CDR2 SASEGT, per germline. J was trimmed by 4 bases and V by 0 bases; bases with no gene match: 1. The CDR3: CASSEAGLAYNEQFF. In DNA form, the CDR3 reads TGTGCCAGCAGTGAAGCGGGACTAGCTTACAATGAGCAGTTCTTC.

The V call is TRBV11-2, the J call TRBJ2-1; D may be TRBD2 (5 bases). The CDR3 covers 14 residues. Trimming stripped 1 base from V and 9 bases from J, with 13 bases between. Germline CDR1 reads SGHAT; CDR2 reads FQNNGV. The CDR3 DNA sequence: TGTGCCAGCAGCTTAGGCCTAGCTGAAGGTGAGCAGTTCTTC. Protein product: CASSLGLAEGEQFF.

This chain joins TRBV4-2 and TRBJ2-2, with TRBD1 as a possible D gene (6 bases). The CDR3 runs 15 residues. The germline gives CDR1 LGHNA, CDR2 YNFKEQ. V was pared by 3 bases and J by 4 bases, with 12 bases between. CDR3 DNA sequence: TGTGCCAGCAGCCAGGGGGCGTTTATCACCGGGGAGCTGTTTTTT. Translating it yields CASSQGAFITGELFF.

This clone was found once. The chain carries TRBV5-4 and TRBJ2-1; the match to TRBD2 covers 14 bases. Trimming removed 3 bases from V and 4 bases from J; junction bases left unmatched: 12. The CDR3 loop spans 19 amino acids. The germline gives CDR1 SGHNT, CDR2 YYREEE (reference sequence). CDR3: CASSYPGLAGEEGYNEQFF. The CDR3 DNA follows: TGTGCCAGCAGCTACCCGGGACTAGCGGGAGAAGAAGGATACAATGAGCAGTTCTTC.

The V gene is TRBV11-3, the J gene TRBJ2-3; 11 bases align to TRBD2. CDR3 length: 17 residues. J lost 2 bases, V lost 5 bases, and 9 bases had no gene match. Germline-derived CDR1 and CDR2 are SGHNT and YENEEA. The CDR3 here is CASSVRISGRATDTQYF. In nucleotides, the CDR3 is TGTGCCAGCAGCGTCCGCATTAGCGGGAGGGCCACAGATACGCAGTATTTT. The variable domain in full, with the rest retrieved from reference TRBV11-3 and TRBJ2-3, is EAGVVQSPRYKIIEKKQPVAFWCNPISGHNTLYWYLQNLGQGPELLIRYENEEAVDDSQLPKDRFSAERLKGVDSTLKIQPAELGDSAVYLCASSVRISGRATDTQYFGPGTRLTVL.

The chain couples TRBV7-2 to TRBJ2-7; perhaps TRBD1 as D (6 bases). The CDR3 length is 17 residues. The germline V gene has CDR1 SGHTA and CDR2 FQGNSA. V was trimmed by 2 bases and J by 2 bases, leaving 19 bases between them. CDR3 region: CASSLRGMQGKAYEQYF. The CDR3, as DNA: TGTGCCAGCAGCTTAAGGGGGATGCAGGGAAAAGCCTACGAGCAGTACTTC.

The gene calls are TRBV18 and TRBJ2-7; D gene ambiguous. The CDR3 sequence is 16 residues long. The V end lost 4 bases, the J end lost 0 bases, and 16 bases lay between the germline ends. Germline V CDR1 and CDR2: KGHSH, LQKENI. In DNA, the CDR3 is TGTGCCAGCTCACGTGGCACGGAGAGTAACTCCTACGAGCAGTACTTC. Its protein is CASSRGTESNSYEQYF.

CDR3 in DNA: TGTGCCAGCAGCCCCCGGACTAGCGGGAGCTGGGAGACCCAGTACTTC. Translated, it gives CASSPRTSGSWETQYF. The chain joins TRBV7-2 to TRBJ2-5, with TRBD2 matching over 13 bases. V lost 5 bases to trimming and J lost 5 bases; unmatched junction nucleotides: 8. This CDR3 has 16 residues. Germline CDR1 reads SGHTA; CDR2 reads FQGNSA.

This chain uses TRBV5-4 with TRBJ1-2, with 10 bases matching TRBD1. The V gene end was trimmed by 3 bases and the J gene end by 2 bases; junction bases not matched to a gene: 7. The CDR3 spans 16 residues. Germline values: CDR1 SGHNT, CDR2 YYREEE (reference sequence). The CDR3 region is CASSSHGQGGNYGYTF. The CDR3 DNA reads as TGTGCCAGCAGCTCACATGGACAGGGGGGAAACTATGGCTACACCTTC.

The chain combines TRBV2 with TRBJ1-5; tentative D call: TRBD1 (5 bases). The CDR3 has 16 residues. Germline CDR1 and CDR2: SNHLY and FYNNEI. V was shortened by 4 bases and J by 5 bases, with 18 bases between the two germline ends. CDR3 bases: TGTGCCAGCAGTGTGCGCGGGACGGAGCCTTATCAGCCCCAGCATTTT. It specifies CASSVRGTEPYQPQHF. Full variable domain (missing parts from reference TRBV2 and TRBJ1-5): EPEVTQTPSHQVTQMGQEVILRCVPISNHLYFYWYRQILGQKVEFLVSFYNNEISEKSEIFDDQFSVERPDGSNFTLKIRSTKLEDSAMYFCASSVRGTEPYQPQHFGDGTRLSIL.

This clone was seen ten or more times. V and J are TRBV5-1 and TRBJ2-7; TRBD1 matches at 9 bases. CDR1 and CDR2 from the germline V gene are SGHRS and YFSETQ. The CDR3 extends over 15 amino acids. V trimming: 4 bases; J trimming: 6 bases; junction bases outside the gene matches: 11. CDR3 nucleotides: TGCGCCAGCAGCCTCACCGGGACAGGGTATTCCGAGCAGTACTTC. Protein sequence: CASSLTGTGYSEQYF.

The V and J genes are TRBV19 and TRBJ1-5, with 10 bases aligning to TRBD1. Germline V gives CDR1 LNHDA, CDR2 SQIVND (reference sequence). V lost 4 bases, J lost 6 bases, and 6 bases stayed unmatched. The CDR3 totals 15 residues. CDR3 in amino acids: CASSTTGTGAQPQHF. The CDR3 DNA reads TGTGCCAGTAGTACTACCGGGACAGGGGCTCAGCCCCAGCATTTT.

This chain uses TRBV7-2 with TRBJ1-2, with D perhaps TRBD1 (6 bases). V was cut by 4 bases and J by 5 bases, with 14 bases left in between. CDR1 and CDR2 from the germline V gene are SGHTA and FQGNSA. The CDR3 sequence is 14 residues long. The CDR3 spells CASSSRQVGYGYTF. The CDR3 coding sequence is TGTGCCAGCAGCTCAAGACAGGTTGGATATGGCTACACCTTC.

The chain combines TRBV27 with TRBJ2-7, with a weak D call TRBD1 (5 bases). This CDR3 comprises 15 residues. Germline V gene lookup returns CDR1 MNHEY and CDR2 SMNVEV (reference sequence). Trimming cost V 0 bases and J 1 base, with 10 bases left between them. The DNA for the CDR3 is TGTGCCAGCAGTTTATCGGACACCGTATCCTACGAGCAGTACTTC. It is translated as CASSLSDTVSYEQYF.